The rows below give T cell receptor beta chains drawn from one sample of a study of blood T cell repertoires in COVID-19. TCRdb's copy holds only in-frame clones and misses some; the assay was immunoSEQ multiplex PCR. The sample yields about 160,000 clones, over 80% seen once. What was sequenced was peripheral blood. Receptor source: a man in his 70s who had recovered from COVID-19. Both conserved end residues are part of each CDR3. Each record gives: D gene, clone size, V gene, J gene, CDR3 length, CDR3 DNA, CDR3 protein. The D gene is left open where the match is weak. Rows may omit the clone size; those that give it use once, few, many or a size class.

d_gene: -
abundance: once
v_gene: TRBV5-1
j_gene: TRBJ2-7
len: 13
CDR3nt: TGCGCCAGCAGCTATATTTCAGGGGTCGAGCAGTACTTC
CDR3aa: CASSYISGVEQYF

d_gene: -
abundance: -
v_gene: TRBV24-1
j_gene: TRBJ2-1
len: 16
CDR3nt: TGTGCCACCAGTGATTTGGATGGGGGGTCCTACAATGAGCAGTTCTTC
CDR3aa: CATSDLDGGSYNEQFF

d_gene: -
abundance: few
v_gene: TRBV19
j_gene: TRBJ2-3
len: 15
CDR3nt: TGTGCCACCCGGATCCGGGACTTAAGTACAGATACGCAGTATTTT
CDR3aa: CATRIRDLSTDTQYF

d_gene: -
abundance: once
v_gene: TRBV28
j_gene: TRBJ1-6
len: 13
CDR3nt: TGTGCCAGCCTGAGCTCCTATAATTCACCCCTCCACTTT
CDR3aa: CASLSSYNSPLHF

d_gene: -
abundance: -
v_gene: TRBV5-5
j_gene: TRBJ1-5
len: 15
CDR3nt: TGTGCCAGCAGCTTGGAGGACAGTCGGATTCAGCCCCAGCATTTT
CDR3aa: CASSLEDSRIQPQHF

d_gene: TRBD1
abundance: -
v_gene: TRBV6-5
j_gene: TRBJ2-2
len: 13
CDR3nt: TGTGCCAGTAAGACAGGGTACACCGGGGAGCTGTTTTTT
CDR3aa: CASKTGYTGELFF

d_gene: -
abundance: -
v_gene: TRBV7-9
j_gene: TRBJ2-2
len: 16
CDR3nt: TGTGCCAGCACCTCTCCGGACAGACTGAACACCGGGGAGCTGTTTTTT
CDR3aa: CASTSPDRLNTGELFF

d_gene: -
abundance: -
v_gene: TRBV2
j_gene: TRBJ1-2
len: 14
CDR3nt: TGTGCCAGCAGTGAAGAGGGGTTCGACTATGGCTACACCTTC
CDR3aa: CASSEEGFDYGYTF

d_gene: -
abundance: -
v_gene: TRBV6-5
j_gene: TRBJ1-2
len: 14
CDR3nt: TGTGCCAGCAGTTCCCTAACCCCCCGCGGTGGCTACACCTTC
CDR3aa: CASSSLTPRGGYTF

d_gene: -
abundance: -
v_gene: TRBV7-9
j_gene: TRBJ2-3
len: 15
CDR3nt: TGTGCCAGCAGCTCGATGGGGACAACAACAGATACGCAGTATTTT
CDR3aa: CASSSMGTTTDTQYF

d_gene: TRBD1
abundance: -
v_gene: TRBV18
j_gene: TRBJ1-5
len: 17
CDR3nt: TGTGCCAGCTCACCGACAGGGACCAAGGGGAATCGACAGCCCCAGCATTTT
CDR3aa: CASSPTGTKGNRQPQHF

d_gene: -
abundance: -
v_gene: TRBV11-2
j_gene: TRBJ1-6
len: 14
CDR3nt: TGTGCCAGCAGCTTCCCCGCAGGTGGTTCACCCCTCCACTTT
CDR3aa: CASSFPAGGSPLHF

d_gene: -
abundance: -
v_gene: TRBV11-2
j_gene: TRBJ1-3
len: 13
CDR3nt: TGTGCCAGCAGCCCCAATGCTGGAAACACCATATATTTT
CDR3aa: CASSPNAGNTIYF

d_gene: -
abundance: -
v_gene: TRBV12-3/TRBV12-4
j_gene: TRBJ2-3
len: 11
CDR3nt: TGTGCCAGCAGCGAGGTGGATACGCAGTATTTT
CDR3aa: CASSEVDTQYF

d_gene: -
abundance: -
v_gene: TRBV5-1
j_gene: TRBJ2-1
len: 15
CDR3nt: TGCGCCAGCAGCTTGGGAGCGGGGACATACAATGAGCAGTTCTTC
CDR3aa: CASSLGAGTYNEQFF

d_gene: TRBD1
abundance: -
v_gene: TRBV6-4
j_gene: TRBJ1-2
len: 15
CDR3nt: TGTGCCAGCAGTGACACCGGGACAGGAGACTATGGCTACACCTTC
CDR3aa: CASSDTGTGDYGYTF

d_gene: -
abundance: few
v_gene: TRBV27
j_gene: TRBJ2-4
len: 16
CDR3nt: TGTGCCAGCAGTTTATATGAGGGAGCGGCCAAAAACATTCAGTACTTC
CDR3aa: CASSLYEGAAKNIQYF

d_gene: TRBD2
abundance: -
v_gene: TRBV5-4
j_gene: TRBJ2-1
len: 15
CDR3nt: TGTGCCAGCAGCTTGGATAGCGGGAGTAGTAATGAGCAGTTCTTC
CDR3aa: CASSLDSGSSNEQFF

d_gene: TRBD2
abundance: -
v_gene: TRBV5-1
j_gene: TRBJ2-3
len: 15
CDR3nt: TGCGCCAGCAGCATGCGACTAGCTGAAACAGATACGCAGTATTTT
CDR3aa: CASSMRLAETDTQYF

d_gene: TRBD2
abundance: few
v_gene: TRBV6-5
j_gene: TRBJ2-7
len: 15
CDR3nt: TGTGCCAGCAGCCTAGCGGGGACTGGACCCTACGAGCAGTACTTC
CDR3aa: CASSLAGTGPYEQYF

d_gene: TRBD1
abundance: -
v_gene: TRBV19
j_gene: TRBJ2-6
len: 15
CDR3nt: TGTGCCAGTAGGGGGACAGGGTCCGGGGCCAACGTCCTGACTTTC
CDR3aa: CASRGTGSGANVLTF

d_gene: -
abundance: -
v_gene: TRBV2
j_gene: TRBJ2-7
len: 12
CDR3nt: TGTGCCTCGAGGAGTGATCTCTACGAGCAGTACTTC
CDR3aa: CASRSDLYEQYF

d_gene: -
abundance: -
v_gene: TRBV28
j_gene: TRBJ2-7
len: 16
CDR3nt: TGTGCCAGCAGTTTATCTGCGGCACCCAGCTCCTACGAGCAGTACTTC
CDR3aa: CASSLSAAPSSYEQYF

d_gene: -
abundance: -
v_gene: TRBV2
j_gene: TRBJ2-2
len: 14
CDR3nt: TGTGCCAGCAGTAGGGGGTCGAACACCGGGGAGCTGTTTTTT
CDR3aa: CASSRGSNTGELFF

d_gene: TRBD1
abundance: -
v_gene: TRBV7-2
j_gene: TRBJ2-2
len: 14
CDR3nt: TGTGCCAGCGACAGGGGGCGCAACACCGGGGAGCTGTTTTTT
CDR3aa: CASDRGRNTGELFF

d_gene: TRBD1
abundance: -
v_gene: TRBV3-1/TRBV3-2
j_gene: TRBJ1-4
len: 13
CDR3nt: TGTGCCAGCAACAGGGGAACTAATGAAAAACTGTTTTTT
CDR3aa: CASNRGTNEKLFF

d_gene: TRBD2
abundance: -
v_gene: TRBV10-3
j_gene: TRBJ2-1
len: 15
CDR3nt: TGTGCCATCTTACTTGCGGGAGGGGGACACAATGAGCAGTTCTTC
CDR3aa: CAILLAGGGHNEQFF

d_gene: TRBD2
abundance: -
v_gene: TRBV25-1
j_gene: TRBJ2-3
len: 16
CDR3nt: TGTGCCAGCAGTACCTCCGGACTAGGCAAGGCGGATACGCAGTATTTT
CDR3aa: CASSTSGLGKADTQYF

d_gene: TRBD2
abundance: -
v_gene: TRBV13
j_gene: TRBJ2-5
len: 15
CDR3nt: TGTGCCAGCAGGTCGGGACTAGCGGACCAAGAGACCCAGTACTTC
CDR3aa: CASRSGLADQETQYF

d_gene: -
abundance: -
v_gene: TRBV27
j_gene: TRBJ2-1
len: 18
CDR3nt: TGTGCCAGCAGGGGAGACGGTCGTCGGCTAGCGACCTACAATGAGCAGTTCTTC
CDR3aa: CASRGDGRRLATYNEQFF

d_gene: -
abundance: many
v_gene: TRBV6-5
j_gene: TRBJ1-5
len: 13
CDR3nt: TGTGCCAGCGGCAGGGTTGTTGGTCAGCCCCAGCATTTT
CDR3aa: CASGRVVGQPQHF

d_gene: TRBD2
abundance: -
v_gene: TRBV29-1
j_gene: TRBJ2-7
len: 13
CDR3nt: TGCAGCGTTTCAACTAGCGGAAGGTACGAGCAGTACTTC
CDR3aa: CSVSTSGRYEQYF

d_gene: TRBD2
abundance: -
v_gene: TRBV7-9
j_gene: TRBJ2-3
len: 16
CDR3nt: TGTGCCAGCAGCTTCGGGACTAGCGGGAACTCAGATACGCAGTATTTT
CDR3aa: CASSFGTSGNSDTQYF

d_gene: -
abundance: few
v_gene: TRBV27
j_gene: TRBJ2-7
len: 13
CDR3nt: TGTGCCAGCAGCCCGTCAGGGTCCCACGAGCAGTACTTC
CDR3aa: CASSPSGSHEQYF

d_gene: TRBD2
abundance: few
v_gene: TRBV27
j_gene: TRBJ2-7
len: 13
CDR3nt: TGTGCCAGCAGTCCCGGGAGGTCCTACGAGCAGTACTTC
CDR3aa: CASSPGRSYEQYF

d_gene: -
abundance: -
v_gene: TRBV11-3
j_gene: TRBJ2-7
len: 13
CDR3nt: TGTGCCAGCGCACAGGGAAATGGGTACGAGCAGTACTTC
CDR3aa: CASAQGNGYEQYF

d_gene: -
abundance: few
v_gene: TRBV4-1
j_gene: TRBJ1-2
len: 14
CDR3nt: TGCGCCAGCAGCCAGCAACAGGATGTCTATGGCTACACCTTC
CDR3aa: CASSQQQDVYGYTF

d_gene: -
abundance: -
v_gene: TRBV18
j_gene: TRBJ2-1
len: 16
CDR3nt: TGTGCCAGCTCACTAGCGGTACTCCCCTCCTACAATGAGCAGTTCTTC
CDR3aa: CASSLAVLPSYNEQFF

d_gene: -
abundance: -
v_gene: TRBV7-2
j_gene: TRBJ2-7
len: 16
CDR3nt: TGTGCCAGCAGCCCCGGTTCACAGGAGAGAGGCTACGAGCAGTACTTC
CDR3aa: CASSPGSQERGYEQYF

d_gene: -
abundance: -
v_gene: TRBV29-1
j_gene: TRBJ1-2
len: 12
CDR3nt: TGCAGCGTTGAAGATCTAACAGCTCTTGACACCTTC
CDR3aa: CSVEDLTALDTF

d_gene: TRBD2
abundance: few
v_gene: TRBV30
j_gene: TRBJ2-2
len: 17
CDR3nt: TGTGCCTGGAGGACCTCGGGACTAGCGGGAGGGGTCGGGGAGCTGTTTTTT
CDR3aa: CAWRTSGLAGGVGELFF

d_gene: -
abundance: -
v_gene: TRBV19
j_gene: TRBJ2-3
len: 12
CDR3nt: TGTGCCAGTAGTATCGTCCCGGGTACGCAGTATTTT
CDR3aa: CASSIVPGTQYF

d_gene: TRBD1
abundance: -
v_gene: TRBV29-1
j_gene: TRBJ2-6
len: 16
CDR3nt: TGCAGCGTTGTGGGACAGCCGAGCTCTGGGGCCAACGTCCTGACTTTC
CDR3aa: CSVVGQPSSGANVLTF

d_gene: -
abundance: once
v_gene: TRBV4-1
j_gene: TRBJ1-3
len: 17
CDR3nt: TGCGCCAGCAGCCAAGCGGGGGGATCCAGCTCTGGAAACACCATATATTTT
CDR3aa: CASSQAGGSSSGNTIYF